Shown below are 24 T cell receptor beta chains from a single sample sequenced in a study of T cells in localized non-small cell lung cancer. This table comes from immunoSEQ multiplex PCR, and its TCRdb copy is limited to in-frame clones, with some not included. The sample shows some 11,000 clones, about four fifths of them seen only once. Sequencing was performed on peripheral blood mononuclear cells, taken before any cancer treatment. These receptors all come from a female donor older than 55 with stage II lung adenocarcinoma.

The rearrangement links TRBV6-1 to TRBJ2-5; 11 bases are shared with TRBD1. This CDR3 region has 14 residues. The V gene end was trimmed by 6 bases and the J gene end by 4 bases; junction bases not matched to a gene: 4. Germline CDR1 is MNHNS and CDR2 is SASEGT. CDR3: CASRDRGRGETQYF. CDR3 bases: TGTGCCAGCAGGGACAGGGGGCGGGGAGAGACCCAGTACTTC.

The V gene is TRBV28, the J gene TRBJ2-1, with 7 bases identical to TRBD2. This CDR3 region has 16 residues. The V gene's germline CDR1 is MDHEN and CDR2 SYDVKM. With V trimmed by 4 bases and J by 0 bases, 6 bases remained unmatched. Here the CDR3 reads CASSSAGDPSYNEQFF. The CDR3 nucleotides are TGTGCCAGCAGTTCCGCGGGAGATCCCTCCTACAATGAGCAGTTCTTC.

The chain joins TRBV10-3 to TRBJ2-7; TRBD1 agrees at 9 bases. Germline loops: CDR1 ENHRY, CDR2 SYGVKD. V trimming: 10 bases; J trimming: 3 bases; junction bases outside the gene matches: 4. This CDR3 is 12 amino acids long. The CDR3, as DNA: TGTGCCACTTTGGACAGGGGCTACGAGCAGTACTTC. Translating it yields CATLDRGYEQYF.

This chain joins TRBV7-3 and TRBJ2-7; 8 bases align to TRBD2. CDR1 SGHTA and CDR2 FQGTGA come from the germline V gene. V was clipped by 5 bases and J by 4 bases; unmatched bases: 10. The CDR3 consists of 15 residues. The CDR3 sequence: CASSLQTSAVYEQYF. CDR3 DNA sequence: TGTGCCAGCAGCCTACAGACTAGCGCGGTATACGAGCAGTACTTC.

This rearrangement joins TRBV6-1 to TRBJ1-2, with D tentatively TRBD1 (5 bases). The CDR3 consists of 16 residues. The germline V and J ends were trimmed by 3 bases and 7 bases, with 21 bases remaining between them. Germline V lookup: CDR1 MNHNS, CDR2 SASEGT. The CDR3 is CASSDQARDRVGGYTF. CDR3 DNA: TGTGCCAGCAGTGATCAGGCCAGGGATAGAGTTGGTGGCTACACCTTC.

The chain carries TRBV5-1 and TRBJ1-1; TRBD1 agrees at 7 bases. Trimming at V came to 5 bases and at J to 4 bases, leaving 5 bases not matched to a gene. CDR1 is SGHRS, CDR2 YFSETQ, per germline. The CDR3 runs 13 residues. The CDR3 reads CASRLDRATEAFF. The DNA of the CDR3 is TGCGCCAGCAGGTTAGACAGGGCCACTGAAGCTTTCTTT.

The rearrangement joins TRBV29-1 to TRBJ1-1; the D is unclear. The germline V and J ends were trimmed by 7 bases and 3 bases, with 12 bases remaining between them. Germline lookup yields CDR1 SQVTM and CDR2 ANQGSEA. The CDR3 runs to 12 residues. CDR3 DNA sequence: TGCAGCGGGCGGATGGGTCACACTGAAGCTTTCTTT. Translation gives CSGRMGHTEAFF.

The chain carries TRBV7-9 and TRBJ2-3; D call uncertain. V was clipped by 8 bases and J by 4 bases, with 16 bases between them. This CDR3 has 14 residues. The V gene's germline CDR1 is SEHNR and CDR2 FQNEAQ (reference sequence). Written as DNA, the CDR3 is TGTGCCAGCCGTATCTCTGTTGCTTCAGATACGCAGTATTTT. Encoded protein: CASRISVASDTQYF.

The V gene is TRBV5-1, the J gene TRBJ2-7; D tentatively fits TRBD1 or TRBD2 (5 bases each). Trimming took 4 bases from V and 3 from J, leaving 14 bases between them. This CDR3 is 14 amino acids long. Germline CDR1 and CDR2: SGHRS and YFSETQ. CDR3 protein: CASSPYGTDYEQYF. For the CDR3, the DNA is TGCGCCAGCAGCCCCTATGGGACGGACTACGAGCAGTACTTC.

The chain combines TRBV5-5 with TRBJ1-4; TRBD1 agrees at 9 bases. J gave up 6 bases and V 3 bases, and 3 bases lay outside the gene matches. Germline assignment: CDR1 SGHKS and CDR2 YYEKEE (reference sequence). This CDR3 is built from 14 residues. The CDR3 is CASSSRTGDEKLFF. CDR3 nucleotides: TGTGCCAGCAGCTCTCGGACAGGGGATGAAAAACTGTTTTTT.

This clone has a handful of counts. The V and J genes are TRBV19 and TRBJ2-1; 9 bases match TRBD2. Germline V gene sequence: CDR1 LNHDA, CDR2 SQIVND (reference sequence). V dropped 4 bases and J dropped 4; count of bases not matched to a gene: 5. This CDR3 spans 15 amino acids. This CDR3 reads CASSTGLAYYNEQFF. CDR3 sequence (DNA): TGTGCCAGTAGTACTGGACTAGCGTATTACAATGAGCAGTTCTTC.

This rearrangement joins TRBV6-5 to TRBJ1-5; TRBD1 might be the D (6 bases). The CDR3 consists of 14 residues. The germline CDR1 and CDR2 sequences are MNHEY and SVGAGI. Trimming took off 6 bases at V and 5 bases at J, with 14 bases between the two ends. The CDR3 spells CASREQGRDQPQHF. The DNA of the CDR3 is TGTGCCAGCAGAGAACAGGGAAGGGATCAGCCCCAGCATTTT.

The chain joins TRBV4-2 to TRBJ2-5; D may be TRBD1 or TRBD2 (6 bases each). Germline assignment: CDR1 LGHNA and CDR2 YNFKEQ. This CDR3 has 15 amino acids. The V and J ends lost 0 bases and 5 bases respectively, with 13 bases between them. CDR3 sequence: CASSQDRRGRETQYF. In DNA form, the CDR3 reads TGTGCCAGCAGCCAAGATAGGAGGGGGAGGGAGACCCAGTACTTC.

This chain joins TRBV19 and TRBJ2-3, with D maybe TRBD1 (6 bases). This CDR3 region has 13 residues. From germline, CDR1 is LNHDA and CDR2 SQIVND (reference sequence). V was trimmed by 6 bases and J by 3 bases, leaving 10 bases between them. CDR3 loop: CASRYRVTDTQYF. CDR3 in DNA: TGTGCCAGTAGGTACAGGGTAACAGATACGCAGTATTTT.

The chain employs TRBV6-4 and TRBJ1-6; the match to TRBD1 covers 7 bases. Germline CDR1 reads MRHNA; CDR2 reads SNTAGT. The CDR3 has 14 amino acids. J lost 8 bases, V lost 10 bases, and 11 bases had no gene match. This CDR3 reads CAKSHHRGYSPLHF. CDR3 DNA sequence: TGTGCCAAATCCCACCACAGGGGCTATTCACCCCTCCACTTT.

The chain couples TRBV27 to TRBJ1-2; no reliable D call. V lost 3 bases, J lost 1 base, and 15 bases lay in between. The CDR3 length is 16 residues. Per the germline V gene, CDR1 is MNHEY and CDR2 is SMNVEV (reference sequence). The CDR3 protein is CASSFNGGSYNYGYTF. The CDR3 DNA is TGTGCCAGCAGTTTCAACGGAGGGAGTTATAACTATGGCTACACCTTC.

This chain uses TRBV6-1 with TRBJ2-1; 13 nucleotides line up with TRBD2. The CDR3 length is 16 residues. Germline CDR1 is MNHNS and CDR2 is SASEGT. Germline trimming cut 3 bases from V and 8 bases from J; bases unmatched to any gene: 7. CDR3 DNA sequence: TGTGCCAGCAGTGACCCACTAGCGGGAGGGCCCTATGAGCAGTTCTTC. Its protein product is CASSDPLAGGPYEQFF.

The chain recombines TRBV4-3 with TRBJ1-1; 10 bases match TRBD1. Germline V gene data show CDR1 as LGHNA and CDR2 as YSLEER. Germline trimming cut 1 base from V and 3 bases from J; bases unmatched to any gene: 2. The CDR3 has 15 amino acids. CDR3 nucleotides: TGCGCCAGCAGCCAAGTGACAGGGGGCTACACTGAAGCTTTCTTT. Encoded protein: CASSQVTGGYTEAFF.

CDR3 sequence: CASSLEVNGGKLFF. CDR3 nucleotide sequence: TGCGCCAGCAGCTTGGAAGTTAACGGGGGAAAACTGTTTTTT. The chain links TRBV5-1 to TRBJ1-4; D might be TRBD1 (5 bases). Germline assignment: CDR1 SGHRS and CDR2 YFSETQ. V was pared by 0 bases and J by 10 bases, with 13 bases between. The CDR3 is made up of 14 amino acids.

The rearrangement uses TRBV4-3 and TRBJ1-1; D remains ambiguous. The ends were cut back, 0 bases at V and 10 bases at J, with 15 bases in the middle. Germline V gene data show CDR1 as LGHNA and CDR2 as YSLEER. The CDR3 length is 14 residues. The CDR3 here is CASSQDHSLIAAFF. The CDR3 bases are TGCGCCAGCAGCCAAGATCATTCCCTGATTGCAGCTTTCTTT.

Remarks on this clone: Germline is not matched at one junction end, which may reflect a read error. The chain couples TRBV7-7 to TRBJ2-5, with D possibly TRBD2 on 6 matching bases. CDR3 length equals 15 residues. Per the germline V gene, CDR1 is SSHAT and CDR2 is FNYEAQ (reference sequence). CDR3 amino acids: CASSLARDGEETQYF. The CDR3 DNA reads as TGTGCTAGCAGCTTAGCGCGGGACGGGGAAGAGACCCAGTACTTC.

The J gene is TRBJ2-7, the V gene TRBV13; 9 bases fit TRBD1. This CDR3 has 14 amino acids. Trimming cost V 5 bases and J 6 bases; bases outside gene matches: 8. CDR1 and CDR2 (germline): PRHDT, FYEKMQ (reference sequence). DNA of the CDR3: TGTGCCAGCAGCCAGGACAGGGGTTTAAGCGAGCAGTACTTC. It codes for CASSQDRGLSEQYF.

This chain uses TRBV2 with TRBJ1-1; D is possibly TRBD1 (6 bases). In germline, CDR1 is SNHLY, CDR2 FYNNEI. The CDR3 is made up of 14 amino acids. V lost 7 bases, J lost 5 bases, and 17 bases lay in between. The CDR3 loop is CASTGAGRRTEAFF. In nucleotides, the CDR3 is TGTGCCAGCACGGGGGCAGGGCGGCGGACTGAAGCTTTCTTT.

The chain has TRBV10-1 and TRBJ1-1; 11 nucleotides match TRBD1. J lost 4 bases, V lost 4 bases, and 5 bases had no gene match. The germline V gene encodes CDR1 WNHNN and CDR2 SYGVQD (reference sequence). The CDR3 loop spans 15 amino acids. The DNA for the CDR3 is TGCGCCAGCAGTGCCGGGACAGGGGGGGGCACTGAAGCTTTCTTT. Translated: CASSAGTGGGTEAFF.